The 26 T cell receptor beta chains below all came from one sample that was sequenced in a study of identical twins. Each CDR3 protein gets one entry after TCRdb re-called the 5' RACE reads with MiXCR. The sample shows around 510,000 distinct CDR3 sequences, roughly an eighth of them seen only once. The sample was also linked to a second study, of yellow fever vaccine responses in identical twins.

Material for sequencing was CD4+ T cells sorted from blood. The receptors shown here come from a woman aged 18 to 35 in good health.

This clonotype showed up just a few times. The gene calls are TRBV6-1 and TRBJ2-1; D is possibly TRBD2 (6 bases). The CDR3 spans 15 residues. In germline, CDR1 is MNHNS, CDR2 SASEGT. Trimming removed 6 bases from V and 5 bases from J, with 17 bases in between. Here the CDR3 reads CASREFPSVNNEQFF. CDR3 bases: TGTGCCAGCAGGGAATTTCCTAGCGTGAACAATGAGCAGTTCTTC.

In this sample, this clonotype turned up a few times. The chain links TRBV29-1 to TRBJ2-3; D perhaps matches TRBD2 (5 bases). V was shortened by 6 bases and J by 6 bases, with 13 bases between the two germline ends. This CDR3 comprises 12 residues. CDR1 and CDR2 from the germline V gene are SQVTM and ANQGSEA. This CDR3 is CSVLGGEDTQYF. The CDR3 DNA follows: TGCAGCGTCTTGGGTGGGGAGGATACGCAGTATTTT.

The CDR3 DNA follows: TGTGCCAGCAGCCTCCGGGACAACACAGATACGCAGTATTTT. Its translation: CASSLRDNTDTQYF. V gene TRBV6-2 or TRBV6-3 combines with J gene TRBJ2-3; D might be TRBD1 (6 bases). The CDR3 is 14 amino acids. Looked up from germline, CDR1 is MNHEY and CDR2 is SVGEGT. Trimming cost V 6 bases and J 2 bases, with 12 bases left between them.

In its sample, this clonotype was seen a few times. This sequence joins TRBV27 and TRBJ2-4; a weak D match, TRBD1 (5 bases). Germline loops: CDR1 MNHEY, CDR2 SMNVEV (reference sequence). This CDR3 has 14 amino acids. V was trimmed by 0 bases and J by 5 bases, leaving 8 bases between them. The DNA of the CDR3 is TGTGCCAGCAGTTTATCTAGACAGCAAAACATTCAGTACTTC. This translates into CASSLSRQQNIQYF.

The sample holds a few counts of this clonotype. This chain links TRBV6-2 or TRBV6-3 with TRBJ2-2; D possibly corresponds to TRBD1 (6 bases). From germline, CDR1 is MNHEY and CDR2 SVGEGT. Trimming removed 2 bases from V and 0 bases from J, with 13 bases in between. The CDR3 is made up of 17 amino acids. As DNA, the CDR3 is TGTGCCAGCAGTTACCCCCCCAGGGGCTCGAACACCGGGGAGCTGTTTTTT. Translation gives CASSYPPRGSNTGELFF.

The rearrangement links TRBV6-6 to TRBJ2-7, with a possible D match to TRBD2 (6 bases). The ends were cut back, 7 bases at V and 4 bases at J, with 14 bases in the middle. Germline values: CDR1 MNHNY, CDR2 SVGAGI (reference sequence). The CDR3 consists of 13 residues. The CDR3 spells CASIRGFSYEQYF. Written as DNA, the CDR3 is TGTGCCAGCATTCGGGGGTTCTCGTACGAGCAGTACTTC.

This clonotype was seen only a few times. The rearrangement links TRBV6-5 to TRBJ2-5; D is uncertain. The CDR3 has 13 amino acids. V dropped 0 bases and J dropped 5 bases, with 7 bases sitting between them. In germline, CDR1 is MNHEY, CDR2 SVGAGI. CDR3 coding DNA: TGTGCCAGCAGTTACTCCGACTCCGAGACCCAGTACTTC. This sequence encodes CASSYSDSETQYF.

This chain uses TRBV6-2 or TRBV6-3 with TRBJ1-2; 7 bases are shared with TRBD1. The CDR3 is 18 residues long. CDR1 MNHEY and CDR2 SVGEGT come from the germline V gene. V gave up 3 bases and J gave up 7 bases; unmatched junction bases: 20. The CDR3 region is CASSYTLGQDSHRGGYTF. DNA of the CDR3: TGTGCCAGCAGTTATACTCTCGGACAGGACTCCCATCGTGGTGGCTACACCTTC.

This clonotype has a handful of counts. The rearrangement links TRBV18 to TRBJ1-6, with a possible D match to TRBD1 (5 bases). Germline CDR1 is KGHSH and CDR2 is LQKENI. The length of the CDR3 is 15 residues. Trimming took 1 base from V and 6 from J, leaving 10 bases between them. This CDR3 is CASSPQRGRNSPLHF. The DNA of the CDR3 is TGTGCCAGCTCACCACAGAGGGGTCGTAATTCACCCCTCCACTTT.

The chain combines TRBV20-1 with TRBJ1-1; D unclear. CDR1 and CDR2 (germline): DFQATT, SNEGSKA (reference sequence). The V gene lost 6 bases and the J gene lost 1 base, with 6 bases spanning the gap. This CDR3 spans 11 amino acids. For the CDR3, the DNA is TGCAGTGCCACGAAGAACACTGAAGCTTTCTTT. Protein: CSATKNTEAFF.

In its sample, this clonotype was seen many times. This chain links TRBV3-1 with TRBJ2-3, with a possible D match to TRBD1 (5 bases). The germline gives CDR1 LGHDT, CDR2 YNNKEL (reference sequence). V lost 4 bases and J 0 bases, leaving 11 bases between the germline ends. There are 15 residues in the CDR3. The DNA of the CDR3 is TGTGCCAGCAGCCCGACAGCAGCTAGCACAGATACGCAGTATTTT. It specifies CASSPTAASTDTQYF.

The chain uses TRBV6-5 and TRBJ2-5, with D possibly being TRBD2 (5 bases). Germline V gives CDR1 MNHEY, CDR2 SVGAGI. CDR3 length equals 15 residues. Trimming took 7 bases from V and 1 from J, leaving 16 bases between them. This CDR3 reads CASISQILAQETQYF. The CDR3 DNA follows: TGTGCCAGCATTTCCCAAATCCTAGCCCAAGAGACCCAGTACTTC.

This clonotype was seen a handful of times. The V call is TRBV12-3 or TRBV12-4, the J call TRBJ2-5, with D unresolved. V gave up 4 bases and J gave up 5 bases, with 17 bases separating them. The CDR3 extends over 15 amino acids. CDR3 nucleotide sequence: TGTGCCAGCAGTTCACCGGCAGGCGAGAGGGAGACCCAGTACTTC. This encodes CASSSPAGERETQYF.

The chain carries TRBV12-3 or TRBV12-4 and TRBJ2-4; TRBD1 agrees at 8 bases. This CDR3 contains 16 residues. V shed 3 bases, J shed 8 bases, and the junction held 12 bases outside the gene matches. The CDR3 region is CASSLVLAGGEDIQYF. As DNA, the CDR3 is TGTGCCAGCAGTTTGGTTCTGGCAGGGGGCGAGGACATTCAGTACTTC.

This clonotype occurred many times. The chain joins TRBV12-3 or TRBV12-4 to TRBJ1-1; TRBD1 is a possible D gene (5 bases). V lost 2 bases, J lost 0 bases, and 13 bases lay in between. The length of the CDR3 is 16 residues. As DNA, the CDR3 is TGTGCCAGCAGTTTATGGGGCAGTCCTATGAACACTGAAGCTTTCTTT. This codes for CASSLWGSPMNTEAFF.

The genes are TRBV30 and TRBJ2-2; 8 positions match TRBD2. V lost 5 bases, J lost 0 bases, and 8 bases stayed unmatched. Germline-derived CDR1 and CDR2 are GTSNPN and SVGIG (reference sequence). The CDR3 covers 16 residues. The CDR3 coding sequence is TGTGCCTGGTTCCCCGGGGGGGCCACGAACACCGGGGAGCTGTTTTTT. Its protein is CAWFPGGATNTGELFF.

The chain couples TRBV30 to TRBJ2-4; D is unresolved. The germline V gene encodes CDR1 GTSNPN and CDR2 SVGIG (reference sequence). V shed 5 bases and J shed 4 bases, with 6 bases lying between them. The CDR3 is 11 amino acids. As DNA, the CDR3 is TGTGCCTGGTCCGGGAAAAACATTCAGTACTTC. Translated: CAWSGKNIQYF.

The CDR3 DNA reads TGTGCCAGCAGTTTAGGAGGGATCACTGAAGCTTTCTTT. Protein product: CASSLGGITEAFF. The chain combines TRBV27 with TRBJ1-1; D remains ambiguous. This CDR3 has 13 residues. CDR1 and CDR2 (germline): MNHEY, SMNVEV (reference sequence). V shed 2 bases and J shed 4 bases, with 8 bases lying between them.

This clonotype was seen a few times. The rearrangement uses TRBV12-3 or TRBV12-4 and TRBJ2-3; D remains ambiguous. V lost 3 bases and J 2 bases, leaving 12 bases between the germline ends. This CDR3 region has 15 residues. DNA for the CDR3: TGTGCCAGCAGTTTCGGCCAGACCCACACAGATACGCAGTATTTT. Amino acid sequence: CASSFGQTHTDTQYF.

CDR3 coding DNA: TGTGCCATCAGTGATTTTCGGGTGAACGACGAGCAGTACTTC. Protein sequence: CAISDFRVNDEQYF. The genes are TRBV10-3 and TRBJ2-7; no definite D call. Germline V lookup: CDR1 ENHRY, CDR2 SYGVKD. Trimming took off 3 bases at V and 5 bases at J, with 14 bases between the two ends. The CDR3 extends over 14 amino acids.

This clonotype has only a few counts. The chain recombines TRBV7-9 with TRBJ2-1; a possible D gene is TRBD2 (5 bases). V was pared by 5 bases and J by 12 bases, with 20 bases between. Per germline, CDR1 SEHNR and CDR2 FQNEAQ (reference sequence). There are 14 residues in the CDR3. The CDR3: CASSESRERRAQFF. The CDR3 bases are TGTGCCAGCAGCGAAAGCCGGGAACGGAGAGCGCAGTTCTTC.

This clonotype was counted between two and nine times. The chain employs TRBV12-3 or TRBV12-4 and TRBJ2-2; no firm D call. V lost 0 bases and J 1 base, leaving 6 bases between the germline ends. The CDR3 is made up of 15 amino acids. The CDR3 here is CASSLAVQNTGELFF. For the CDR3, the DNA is TGTGCCAGCAGTTTAGCGGTACAGAACACCGGGGAGCTGTTTTTT.

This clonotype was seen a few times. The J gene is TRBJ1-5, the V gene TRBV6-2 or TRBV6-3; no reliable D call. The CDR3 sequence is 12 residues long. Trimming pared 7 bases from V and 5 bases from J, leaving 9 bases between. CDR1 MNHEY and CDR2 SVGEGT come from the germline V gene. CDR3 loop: CASMDGYQPQHF. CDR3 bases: TGTGCCAGCATGGACGGCTATCAGCCCCAGCATTTT.

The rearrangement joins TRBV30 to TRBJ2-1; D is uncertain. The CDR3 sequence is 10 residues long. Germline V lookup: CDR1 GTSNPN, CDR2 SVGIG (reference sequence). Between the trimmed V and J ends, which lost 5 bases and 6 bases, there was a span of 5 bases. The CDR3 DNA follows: TGTGCCTGGGGTTTCAATGAGCAGTTCTTC. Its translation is CAWGFNEQFF.

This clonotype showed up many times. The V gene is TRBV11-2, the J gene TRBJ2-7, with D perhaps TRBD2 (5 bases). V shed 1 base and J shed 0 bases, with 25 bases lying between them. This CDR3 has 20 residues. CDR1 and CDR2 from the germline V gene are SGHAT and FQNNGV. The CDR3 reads CASSLVIPQRTWGASYEQYF. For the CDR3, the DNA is TGTGCCAGCAGCTTAGTTATCCCCCAGAGAACCTGGGGAGCCTCCTACGAGCAGTACTTC.

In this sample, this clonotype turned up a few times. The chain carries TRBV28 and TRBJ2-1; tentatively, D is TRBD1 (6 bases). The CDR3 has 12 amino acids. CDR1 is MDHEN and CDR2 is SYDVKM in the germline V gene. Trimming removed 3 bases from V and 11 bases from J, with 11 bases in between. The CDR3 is CASSFVRDKQFF. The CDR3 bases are TGTGCCAGCAGTTTCGTCCGGGACAAGCAGTTCTTC.